Sequencing of this TCR beta chain was carried out in a study of CD8 T cells in ankylosing spondylitis. Whole-study findings and limits: Reportedly, disease-linked clones are significantly enriched in ankylosing spondylitis patients' matched synovial fluid. Blood of patients with ankylosing spondylitis appeared to be characterized by a TCR beta motif of about 8 highly homologous variants.

Quantitative 5'-RACE with molecular barcodes generated TCR beta libraries. TCRdb reanalysed the 5' RACE reads using MiXCR and keeps one entry per CDR3 protein. The repertoire holds fewer than 250,000 distinct CDR3 sequences, about 11% seen once, with 2.6% in the top ten. Germline V CDR1 and CDR2: MNHEY, SVGAGI. The CDR3 sequence is 17 residues long. Comment on this clonotype: Its antigen is as yet unknown. This may be a read error, as it is one base from a much larger clone.

Sequencing input: blood, either unsorted or a sorted T cell fraction (not recorded which). The clonotype was recovered from a male donor with ankylosing spondylitis or in good health (not recorded which). The chain couples TRBV6-5 to TRBJ2-3, with 8 bases that match TRBD2. The CDR3 bases are TGTGCCAACAGTTACGGACGGGGAGCGGGAGAGACAGATACGCAGTATTTT. Translation: CANSYGRGAGETDTQYF.